This TCR beta chain was retrieved from a study of OX40 agonist ivuxolimab in advanced cancers. Regarding the complete study: Ivuxolimab was an agonistic, fully human IgG2 monoclonal antibody directed against OX40 (CD134), a costimulatory receptor. Intravenous ivuxolimab was administered to patients every 2 weeks at six dose levels: 0.01, 0.1, 0.3, 1.5, 3 and 10 mg/kg. Of the roughly 50 dose-escalation patients, hepatocellular carcinoma was present in approximately 20, melanoma in about 15, renal cell carcinoma in 9 and head and neck cancer in 9. A male proportion of approximately 83% and a mean age of roughly 55 years, ranging from roughly 23 to 90, were recorded for the dose-escalation cohort. Patients were allowed to have had prior anti-PD-1, anti-PD-L1 or anti-CTLA-4 therapy, and approximately 40% of the dose-escalation patients had been treated with checkpoint inhibitors. Partial responses occurred in three dose-escalation patients, of whom one had hepatocellular carcinoma and two had cutaneous melanoma. Peripheral TCRbeta sequencing aimed to test whether ivuxolimab altered TCR sequence diversity and caused clonal T-cell expansion. The paper covers the monotherapy dose-escalation part of the phase I ivuxolimab trial, which included N ≈ 50 patients. Broad study findings and their caveats: Clonal expansion of both CD4+ and CD8+ blood T cells was observed from baseline to week 6 at doses 0.1 to 3.0 mg/kg. Low levels of normalized T-cell clonal expansion were also shown by some nonresponding patients. On average, CD8+ T cells showed more expanded clones than CD4+ T cells after ivuxolimab. In the 0.1-3.0 mg/kg groups, partial responders were among the patients with the lowest normalized peripheral clonal expansion, particularly in CD8+ T cells. The antigen specificity of the peripheral T cells that underwent clonal expansion was not determined.

Genomic DNA was extracted from sorted cells for sequencing of the TCRbeta CDR3 region. The immunoSEQ Assay was used for sequencing of TCRbeta CDR3 regions. TCRdb took over this immuneACCESS table, retaining in-frame rearrangements with V and J assigned. Such tables are incomplete; in checked studies, under half of the missing clones stem from an unresolved V gene, and the remainder is unexplained. The sample table records fewer than 120,000 clones; roughly 90% of these occur just once. The top ten constitute 0.27% of the sample. In the germline V gene, CDR1 corresponds to MNHEY and CDR2 to SVGAGI. Relative to germline, V is missing 6 bases and J is missing 7 bases, with 7 bases of the junction outside any gene match. The CDR3 starts with the cysteine, ends with the phenylalanine, and has 13 residues. Only CDR3 DNA is held: 39 bases, read in frame from base 1. Turning to this clone: It lacks a known antigen. Per-nucleotide qualities are absent, and no much larger clonotype sits a single base away.

The trial excluded patients who had a history of autoimmune disease or who were on systemic immunosuppression. Peripheral blood for TCR sequencing was drawn from every dose cohort at baseline, at cycle 4 day 1 and at cycle 7 day 1. The samples were drawn from a first-in-human, open-label, multicenter phase I dose-escalation trial of ivuxolimab. Adults with locally advanced or metastatic melanoma, renal cell carcinoma, hepatocellular carcinoma or head and neck squamous cell carcinoma were enrolled in the trial. Before TCR sequencing, CD4+ T cells and CD8+ T cells were sorted from peripheral blood as separate populations.

This clonotype was sampled from an adult with an advanced solid tumor such as melanoma, head and neck, liver or kidney cancer. The sample here was CD4+ or CD8+ T cells sorted from blood, taken in a trial of the OX40 agonist ivuxolimab. The receptor chain draws on TRBV6-5 and TRBJ1-1, with 8 bases matching TRBD1. The CDR3 here reads CASSLSTGGEAFF. The nucleotide sequence is TGTGCCAGCAGCCTCTCAACAGGGGGTGAAGCTTTCTTT.